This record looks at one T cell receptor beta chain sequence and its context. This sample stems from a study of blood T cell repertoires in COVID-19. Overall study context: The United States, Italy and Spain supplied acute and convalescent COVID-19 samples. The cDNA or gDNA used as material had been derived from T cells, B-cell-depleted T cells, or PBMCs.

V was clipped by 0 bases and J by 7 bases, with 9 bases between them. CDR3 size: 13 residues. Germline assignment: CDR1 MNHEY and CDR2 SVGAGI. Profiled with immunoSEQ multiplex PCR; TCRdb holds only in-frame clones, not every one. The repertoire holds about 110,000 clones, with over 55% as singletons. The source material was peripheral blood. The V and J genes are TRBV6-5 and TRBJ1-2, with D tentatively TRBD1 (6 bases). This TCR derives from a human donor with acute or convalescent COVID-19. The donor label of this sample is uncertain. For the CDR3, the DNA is TGTGCCAGCAGTTACTCACAGGGTTTTGGCTACACCTTC. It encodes CASSYSQGFGYTF.